This T cell receptor (beta chain) was found in a study of beta chain features in type 1 diabetes. The sequenced template was cDNA made from the entire isolated RNA. Profiling relied on immunoSEQ multiplex PCR, and the TCRdb table lists in-frame clones only, not all of them. The sample has under 400,000 clones; 10% to 15% are singletons. Germline lookup yields CDR1 SGHRS and CDR2 YFSETQ. This CDR3 has 16 residues. Trimming cost V 4 bases and J 0 bases, with 17 bases left between them. The sequence was obtained from a young man in good health. Sequenced material: naive CD4+ T cells from blood. The rearrangement uses TRBV5-1 and TRBJ2-7, with D maybe TRBD2 (6 bases). The CDR3, as DNA: TGCGCCAGCAGCCAGAACCCCGGGAGTCCCTCCTACGAGCAGTACTTC. It yields the protein CASSQNPGSPSYEQYF.